This TCR beta chain was obtained from a study of beta chain features in type 1 diabetes. V lost 3 bases and J lost 0; bases outside the gene matches: 5. The CDR3 runs 17 residues. CDR1 is SGDLS, CDR2 YYNGEE, per germline. There are a few counts of this clone. Investigators reverse transcribed all isolated RNA, so they sequenced expressed TCRB transcripts. Here immunoSEQ multiplex PCR was the method, and the copy in TCRdb shows in-frame clones only, minus some. The table has some 900,000 clones, roughly 16% seen once. The TCR comes from a woman between 18 and 30 years old in good health. The sequenced sample was naive CD4+ T cells from blood. The V call is TRBV9, the J call TRBJ1-4; 10 nucleotides match TRBD1. Written as DNA, the CDR3 is TGTGCCAGCAGCGAACGGGGGACAGGGGCAACTAATGAAAAACTGTTTTTT. Residues: CASSERGTGATNEKLFF.